The table lists the clone carrying this TCR beta chain with a few counts. These data come from a study of blood T cell repertoires in COVID-19. The V and J ends lost 5 bases and 4 bases, in that order; junction bases with no gene match: 4. The CDR3 covers 13 residues. CDR1 and CDR2 from the germline V gene are MNHEY and SMNVEV (reference sequence). The assay was immunoSEQ multiplex PCR, and TCRdb's table has in-frame clones only and misses some. The sample comprises about 270,000 clones, roughly nine tenths of which are singletons, and less than 3% rests with the top ten. The sample comprised PBMCs or T cells enriched from blood (not recorded which). V usage is TRBV27 and J usage is TRBJ1-2, with TRBD1 matching 7 bases. The TCR sequence derives from a woman between 50 and 59 years old who had recovered from COVID-19. CDR3: CASSTRGPYGYTF. The CDR3 DNA sequence: TGTGCCAGCAGTACTAGGGGGCCCTATGGCTACACCTTC.